Listed below are T cell receptor beta chains from one sample, sequenced in a study of blood T cell repertoires in COVID-19. Data came from immunoSEQ multiplex PCR; TCRdb stores just in-frame clones and leaves some out. The sample records approximately 73,000 clones, 86% being singletons. The sequenced material came from peripheral blood. The receptors shown here come from a woman aged 55-70 years with acute or convalescent COVID-19. CDR3s include the opening cysteine and the closing phenylalanine or tryptophan. The D gene is left open where the match is weak. The listing skips clone size in some rows; elsewhere it reads once, few, many or a size class.

V,J,D,size,length,CDR3,DNA
TRBV6-5,TRBJ1-5,-,-,15,CASSYDAYSNQPQHF,TGTGCCAGCAGTTATGATGCGTATAGCAATCAGCCCCAGCATTTT
TRBV7-2,TRBJ1-4,TRBD1,-,18,CASSLTLARDRKGEKLFF,TGTGCCAGCAGCTTAACGCTGGCCAGGGACAGAAAAGGGGAAAAACTGTTTTTT
TRBV4-3,TRBJ2-2,TRBD1,-,16,CASSQGTGGYTGELFF,TGCGCCAGCAGCCAGGGGACAGGGGGTTACACCGGGGAGCTGTTTTTT
TRBV30,TRBJ1-2,-,-,10,CAWRRGGYTF,TGTGCCTGGAGGAGGGGGGGCTACACCTTC
TRBV12-3/TRBV12-4,TRBJ1-2,-,-,11,CAIALSWRYTF,TGTGCCATCGCTCTTTCTTGGCGCTACACCTTC
TRBV4-1,TRBJ2-5,-,once,16,CASSQDGGGLQETQYF,TGCGCCAGCAGCCAAGATGGGGGGGGGCTCCAAGAGACCCAGTACTTC
TRBV6-5,TRBJ2-7,TRBD2,-,13,CASAYSGRNEQYF,TGTGCCAGCGCTTATAGCGGGAGAAACGAGCAGTACTTC
TRBV29-1,TRBJ2-7,-,-,14,CSVVLFGHSYEQYF,TGCAGCGTTGTTTTGTTTGGGCATTCCTACGAGCAGTACTTC
TRBV7-8,TRBJ1-5,TRBD1,-,17,CASSLPGQGPSREPQHF,TGTGCCAGCAGCTTACCGGGACAGGGCCCATCCAGGGAGCCCCAGCATTTT
TRBV10-2,TRBJ2-7,TRBD2,-,17,CASSDSRLAGVSYEQYF,TGCGCCAGCAGTGATTCTCGGCTAGCGGGGGTCTCCTACGAGCAGTACTTC
TRBV29-1,TRBJ2-4,TRBD1,few,13,CSGSGQSKNIQYF,TGCAGCGGATCGGGACAGTCCAAAAACATTCAGTACTTC
TRBV6-2/TRBV6-3,TRBJ1-2,TRBD1,-,11,CASSTGVGYTF,TGTGCCAGCAGTACAGGGGTTGGCTACACCTTC
TRBV7-9,TRBJ1-4,TRBD1,-,14,CASAMGQVNEKLFF,TGTGCCAGCGCAATGGGACAGGTTAATGAAAAACTGTTTTTT
TRBV5-1,TRBJ2-7,-,-,13,CASSLEGVGKQYF,TGCGCCAGCAGCTTGGAGGGGGTTGGGAAGCAGTACTTC
TRBV6-1,TRBJ1-1,TRBD1,-,16,CASSAGGPYMNTEAFF,TGTGCCAGCAGTGCAGGGGGCCCTTACATGAACACTGAAGCTTTCTTT
TRBV3-1/TRBV3-2,TRBJ1-2,-,-,14,CASSHPGTIYGYTF,TGTGCCAGCAGCCATCCCGGGACTATCTATGGCTACACCTTC